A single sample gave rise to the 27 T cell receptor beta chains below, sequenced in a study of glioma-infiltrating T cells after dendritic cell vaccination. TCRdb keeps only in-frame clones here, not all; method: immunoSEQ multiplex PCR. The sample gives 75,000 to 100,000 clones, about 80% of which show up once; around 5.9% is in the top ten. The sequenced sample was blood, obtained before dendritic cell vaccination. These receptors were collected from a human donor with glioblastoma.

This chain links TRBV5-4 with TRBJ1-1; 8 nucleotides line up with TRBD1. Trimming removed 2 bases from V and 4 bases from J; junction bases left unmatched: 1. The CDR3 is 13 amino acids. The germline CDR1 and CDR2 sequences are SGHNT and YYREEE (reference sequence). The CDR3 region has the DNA TGTGCCAGCAGCTTTACAGGGGGCACTGAAGCTTTCTTT. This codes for CASSFTGGTEAFF.

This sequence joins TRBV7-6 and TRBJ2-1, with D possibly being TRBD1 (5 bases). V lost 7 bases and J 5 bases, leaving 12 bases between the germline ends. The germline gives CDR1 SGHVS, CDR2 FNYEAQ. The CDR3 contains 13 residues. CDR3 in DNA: TGTGCCAGCACTCAGGGTGGACACAATGAGCAGTTCTTC. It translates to CASTQGGHNEQFF. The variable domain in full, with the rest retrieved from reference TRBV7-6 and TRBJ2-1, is GAGVSQSPRYKVTKRGQDVALRCDPISGHVSLYWYRQALGQGPEFLTYFNYEAQQDKSGLPNDRFSAERPEGSISTLTIQRTEQRDSAMYRCASTQGGHNEQFFGPGTRLTVL.

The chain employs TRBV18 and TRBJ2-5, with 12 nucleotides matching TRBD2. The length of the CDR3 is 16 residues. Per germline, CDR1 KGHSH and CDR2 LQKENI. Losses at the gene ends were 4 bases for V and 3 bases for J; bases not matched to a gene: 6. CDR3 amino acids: CASSHWTSGAEETQYF. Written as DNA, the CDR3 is TGTGCCAGCTCACACTGGACTAGCGGGGCCGAAGAGACCCAGTACTTC. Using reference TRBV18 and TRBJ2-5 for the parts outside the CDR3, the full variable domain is NAGVMQNPRHLVRRRGQEARLRCSPMKGHSHVYWYRQLPEEGLKFMVYLQKENIIDESGMPKERFSAEFPKEGPSILRIQQVVRGDSAAYFCASSHWTSGAEETQYFGPGTRLLVL.

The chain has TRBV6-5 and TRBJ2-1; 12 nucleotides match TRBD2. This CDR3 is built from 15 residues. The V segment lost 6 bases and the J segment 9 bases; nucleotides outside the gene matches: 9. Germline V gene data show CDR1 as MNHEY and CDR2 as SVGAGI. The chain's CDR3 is CASRPSGGAVGEQFF. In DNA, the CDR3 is TGTGCCAGCAGACCTAGCGGGGGGGCGGTAGGTGAGCAGTTCTTC.

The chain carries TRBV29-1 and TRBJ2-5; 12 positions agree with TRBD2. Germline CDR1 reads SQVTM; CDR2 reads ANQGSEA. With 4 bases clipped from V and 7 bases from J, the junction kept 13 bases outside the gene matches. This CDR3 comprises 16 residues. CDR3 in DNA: TGCAGCGTTGGAACCGGACTAGCGGGATCTAGAGGGACCCAGTACTTC. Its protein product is CSVGTGLAGSRGTQYF.

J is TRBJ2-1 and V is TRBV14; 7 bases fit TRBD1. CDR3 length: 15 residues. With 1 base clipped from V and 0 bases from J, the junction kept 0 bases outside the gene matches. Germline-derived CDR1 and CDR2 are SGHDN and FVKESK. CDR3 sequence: CASSQGQGSYNEQFF. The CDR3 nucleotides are TGTGCCAGCAGCCAAGGACAGGGCTCCTACAATGAGCAGTTCTTC.

The CDR3 DNA reads TGTGCCAGCAGGGGGACAGTAACCTACGAGCAGTACTTC. Encoded protein: CASRGTVTYEQYF. This chain connects TRBV6-5 to TRBJ2-7, with TRBD1 matching over 7 bases. The V gene end was trimmed by 6 bases and the J gene end by 2 bases; junction bases not matched to a gene: 4. Germline loops: CDR1 MNHEY, CDR2 SVGAGI. The CDR3 has 13 amino acids.

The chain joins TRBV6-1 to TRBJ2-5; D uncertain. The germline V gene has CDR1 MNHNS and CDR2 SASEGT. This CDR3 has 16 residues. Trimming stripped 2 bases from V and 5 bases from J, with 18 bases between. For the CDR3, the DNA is TGTGCCAGCAGTGAAAGTGTCGGGTCGCCGCGGGAGACCCAGTACTTC. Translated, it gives CASSESVGSPRETQYF.

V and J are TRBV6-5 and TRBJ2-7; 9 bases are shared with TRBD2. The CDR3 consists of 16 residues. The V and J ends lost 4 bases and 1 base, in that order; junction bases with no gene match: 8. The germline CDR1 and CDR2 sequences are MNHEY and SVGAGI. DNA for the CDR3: TGTGCCAGCAGTTCCCCACCTAGCGGGAAGTCCTACGAGCAGTACTTC. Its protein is CASSSPPSGKSYEQYF.

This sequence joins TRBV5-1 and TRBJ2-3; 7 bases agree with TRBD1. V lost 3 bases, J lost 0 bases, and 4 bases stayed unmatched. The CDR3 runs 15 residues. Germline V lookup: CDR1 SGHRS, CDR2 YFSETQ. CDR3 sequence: CASSYYRGSTDTQYF. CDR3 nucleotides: TGCGCCAGCAGCTACTACAGGGGAAGCACAGATACGCAGTATTTT.

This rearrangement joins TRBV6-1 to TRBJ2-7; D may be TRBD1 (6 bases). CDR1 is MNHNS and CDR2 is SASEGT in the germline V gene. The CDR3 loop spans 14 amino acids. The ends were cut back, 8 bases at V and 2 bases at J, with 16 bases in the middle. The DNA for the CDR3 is TGTGCCAGCGCTACAGGGATTTTTACCTACGAGCAGTACTTC. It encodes CASATGIFTYEQYF.

In DNA, the CDR3 is TGTGCCAGCAGGCCCGAATCCAGGGGTGGCTACACCTTC. Its translation is CASRPESRGGYTF. The chain uses TRBV28 and TRBJ1-2; perhaps TRBD1 as D (6 bases). CDR1 is MDHEN and CDR2 is SYDVKM in the germline V gene. Trimming removed 6 bases at V and 7 bases at J, with 15 bases between. The CDR3 consists of 13 residues.

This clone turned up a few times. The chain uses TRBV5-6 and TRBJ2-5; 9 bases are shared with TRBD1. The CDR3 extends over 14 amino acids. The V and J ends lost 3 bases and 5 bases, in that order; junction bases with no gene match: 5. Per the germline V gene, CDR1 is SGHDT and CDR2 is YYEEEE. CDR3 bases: TGTGCCAGCAGCTCTACAGGGGGCGGGGAGACCCAGTACTTC. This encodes CASSSTGGGETQYF.

CDR3: CATRASFNTGELFF. The CDR3 region has the DNA TGTGCCACCAGGGCCTCATTTAACACCGGGGAGCTGTTTTTT. This chain uses TRBV15 with TRBJ2-2; D uncertain. V lost 6 bases and J lost 2, with 10 bases in between. The V gene's germline CDR1 is LNHNV and CDR2 YYDKDF (reference sequence). The CDR3 has 14 amino acids.

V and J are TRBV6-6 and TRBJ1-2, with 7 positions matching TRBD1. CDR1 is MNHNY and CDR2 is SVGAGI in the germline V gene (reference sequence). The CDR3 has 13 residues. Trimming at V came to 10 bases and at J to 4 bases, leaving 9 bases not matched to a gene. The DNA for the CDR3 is TGTGCCACGGTAGGGACAGAGAGCTATGGCTACACCTTC. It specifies CATVGTESYGYTF.

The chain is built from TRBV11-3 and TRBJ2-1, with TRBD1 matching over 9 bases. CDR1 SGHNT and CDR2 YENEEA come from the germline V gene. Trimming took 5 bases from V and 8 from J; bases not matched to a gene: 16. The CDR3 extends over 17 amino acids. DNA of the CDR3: TGTGCCAGCAGCCCCGGACAGGGGAGGGATGGTACGGATGAGCAGTTCTTC. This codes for CASSPGQGRDGTDEQFF.

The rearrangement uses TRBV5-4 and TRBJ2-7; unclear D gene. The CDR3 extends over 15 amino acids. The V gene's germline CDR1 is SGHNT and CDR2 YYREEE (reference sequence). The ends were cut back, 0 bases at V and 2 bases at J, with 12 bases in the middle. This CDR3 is CASSLAGITPYEQYF. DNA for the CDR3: TGTGCCAGCAGCTTGGCCGGTATCACCCCCTACGAGCAGTACTTC.

In nucleotides, the CDR3 is TGCGCCAGCAGTTTCGCAGGGTACTCTGGAAACACCATATATTTT. It codes for CASSFAGYSGNTIYF. The chain uses TRBV4-1 and TRBJ1-3, with a weak D call TRBD1 (5 bases). Germline-derived CDR1 and CDR2 are MGHRA and YSYEKL. The length of the CDR3 is 15 residues. V was pared by 6 bases and J by 0 bases, with 12 bases between.

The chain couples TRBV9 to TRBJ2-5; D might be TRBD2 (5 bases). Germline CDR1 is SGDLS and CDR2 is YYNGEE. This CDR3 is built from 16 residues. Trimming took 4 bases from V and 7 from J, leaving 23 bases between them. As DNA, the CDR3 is TGTGCCAGCAGCACAGACCCTGGCGGGCCCAAGGGGACCCAGTACTTC. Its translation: CASSTDPGGPKGTQYF.

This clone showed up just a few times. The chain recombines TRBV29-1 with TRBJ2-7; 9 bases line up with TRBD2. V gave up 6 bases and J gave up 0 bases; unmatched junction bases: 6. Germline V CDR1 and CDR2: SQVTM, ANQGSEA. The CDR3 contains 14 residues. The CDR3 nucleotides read TGCAGCGTCAATAGCGGGGGATCCTCCTACGAGCAGTACTTC. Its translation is CSVNSGGSSYEQYF.

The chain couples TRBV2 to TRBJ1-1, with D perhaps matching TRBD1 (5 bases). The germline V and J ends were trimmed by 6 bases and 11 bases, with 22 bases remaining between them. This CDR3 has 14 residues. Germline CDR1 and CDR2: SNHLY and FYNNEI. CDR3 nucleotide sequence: TGTGCCAGCAGCCCCGGAGGGACTTACACAAAGGCTTTCTTT. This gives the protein CASSPGGTYTKAFF.

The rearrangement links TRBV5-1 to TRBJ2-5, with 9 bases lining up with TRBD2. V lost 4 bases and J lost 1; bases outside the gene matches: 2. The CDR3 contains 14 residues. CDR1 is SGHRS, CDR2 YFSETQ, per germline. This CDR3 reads CASSQGLAQETQYF. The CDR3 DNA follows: TGCGCCAGCAGCCAGGGACTAGCCCAAGAGACCCAGTACTTC.

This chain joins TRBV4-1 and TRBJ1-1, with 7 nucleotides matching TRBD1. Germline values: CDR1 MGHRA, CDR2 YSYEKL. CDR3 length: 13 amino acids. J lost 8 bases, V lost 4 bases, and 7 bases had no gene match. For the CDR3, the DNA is TGCGCCAGCAGCCGGGGGGAAGGGGGCGAAGCTTTCTTT. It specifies CASSRGEGGEAFF.

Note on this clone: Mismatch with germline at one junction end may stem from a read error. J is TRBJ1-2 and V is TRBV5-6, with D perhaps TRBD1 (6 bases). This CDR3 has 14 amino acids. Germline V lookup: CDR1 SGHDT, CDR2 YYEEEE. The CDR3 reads CASSFGQLNCGYTF. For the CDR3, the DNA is TGTGCCAGCAGCTTCGGACAGCTTAACTGTGGCTACACCTTC. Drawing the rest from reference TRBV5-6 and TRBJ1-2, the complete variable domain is DAGVTQSPTHLIKTRGQQVTLRCSPKSGHDTVSWYQQALGQGPQFIFQYYEEEERQRGNFPDRFSGHQFPNYSSELNVNALLLGDSALYLCASSFGQLNCGYTFGSGTRLTVV.

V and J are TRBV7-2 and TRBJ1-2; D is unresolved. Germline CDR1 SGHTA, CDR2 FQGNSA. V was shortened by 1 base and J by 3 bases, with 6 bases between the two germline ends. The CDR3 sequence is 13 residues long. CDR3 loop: CASSLGEDYGYTF. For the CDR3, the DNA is TGTGCCAGCAGCTTAGGAGAGGACTATGGCTACACCTTC.

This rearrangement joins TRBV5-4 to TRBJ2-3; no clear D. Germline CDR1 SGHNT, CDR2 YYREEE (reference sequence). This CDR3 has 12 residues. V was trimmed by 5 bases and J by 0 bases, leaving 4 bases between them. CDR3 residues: CASRQSTDTQYF. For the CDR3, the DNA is TGTGCCAGCAGACAGAGCACAGATACGCAGTATTTT.

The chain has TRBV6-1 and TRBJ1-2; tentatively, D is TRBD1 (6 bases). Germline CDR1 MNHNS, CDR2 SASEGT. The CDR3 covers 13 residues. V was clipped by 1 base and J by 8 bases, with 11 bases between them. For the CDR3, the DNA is TGTGCCAGCAGTGAAGGACAGGCCGGGGGCTACACCTTC. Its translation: CASSEGQAGGYTF.